A selection of T cell receptor beta chains follows, all from one sample in a study of cytomegalovirus exposure and HLA in healthy donors. The assay was immunoSEQ multiplex PCR, and TCRdb's table has in-frame clones only and misses some. This sample yields some 76,000 clones, of which 86% are seen a single time; 1.5% to 2% belongs to the top ten. Sequenced input: PBMCs. The source is a woman aged 30 to 39 in good health and CMV-seronegative. Both conserved end residues are part of each CDR3. Fields, in order: J gene, V gene, clone size, D gene, CDR3 protein, CDR3 DNA. A D gene is named only where the DNA matches it firmly. Some rows have no size entry. The others give once, few or many, or a class for an expanded clone.

J: TRBJ2-5
V: TRBV9
size: -
D: -
CDR3: CASSVTGSSETQYF
DNA: TGTGCCAGCAGCGTAACAGGGTCCTCCGAGACCCAGTACTTC

J: TRBJ2-5
V: TRBV9
size: few
D: -
CDR3: CASSGGGTGETQYF
DNA: TGTGCCAGCAGCGGAGGGGGAACGGGGGAGACCCAGTACTTC

J: TRBJ2-3
V: TRBV27
size: once
D: -
CDR3: CASSLVGLGTDTQYF
DNA: TGTGCCAGCAGTTTGGTGGGGCTAGGCACAGATACGCAGTATTTT

J: TRBJ2-7
V: TRBV7-7
size: -
D: -
CDR3: CASSLGLASEQYF
DNA: TGTGCTAGCAGCTTAGGATTGGCTAGTGAGCAGTACTTC

J: TRBJ1-5
V: TRBV5-5
size: -
D: TRBD1
CDR3: CASSLIGTGRSNQPQHF
DNA: TGTGCCAGCAGCCTCATCGGGACAGGTCGTAGCAATCAGCCCCAGCATTTT

J: TRBJ1-3
V: TRBV19
size: few
D: -
CDR3: CASGATASGNTIYF
DNA: TGTGCCAGTGGGGCGACAGCTTCTGGAAACACCATATATTTT

J: TRBJ1-2
V: TRBV28
size: -
D: TRBD1
CDR3: CASSVGQGNYGYTF
DNA: TGTGCCAGCAGTGTAGGACAGGGAAACTATGGCTACACCTTC

J: TRBJ2-7
V: TRBV7-6
size: -
D: TRBD2
CDR3: CATAPLAGAVSYEQYF
DNA: TGTGCGACTGCGCCCCTAGCGGGAGCCGTCTCCTACGAGCAGTACTTC

J: TRBJ2-5
V: TRBV7-9
size: once
D: -
CDR3: CASSLAEAVETQYF
DNA: TGTGCCAGCAGCTTAGCTGAGGCAGTCGAGACCCAGTACTTC

J: TRBJ2-7
V: TRBV10-1
size: few
D: -
CDR3: CASSEAGREQYF
DNA: TGCGCCAGCAGTGAGGCGGGTCGTGAGCAGTACTTC

J: TRBJ2-7
V: TRBV5-6
size: -
D: TRBD2
CDR3: CASSLGLAVAYEQYF
DNA: TGTGCCAGCAGCTTGGGACTAGCGGTAGCCTACGAGCAGTACTTC

J: TRBJ2-5
V: TRBV7-9
size: -
D: -
CDR3: CASSRRWGEETQYF
DNA: TGTGCCAGCAGCCGCCGATGGGGCGAAGAGACCCAGTACTTC

J: TRBJ2-5
V: TRBV11-2
size: -
D: -
CDR3: CASSLVWEWSRETQYF
DNA: TGTGCCAGCAGCTTAGTTTGGGAGTGGTCTAGGGAGACCCAGTACTTC

J: TRBJ2-1
V: TRBV2
size: -
D: -
CDR3: CASSDVDEQFF
DNA: TGTGCCAGCAGTGATGTCGATGAGCAGTTCTTC

J: TRBJ2-5
V: TRBV4-1
size: -
D: -
CDR3: CASSPRAREQETQYF
DNA: TGCGCCAGCAGCCCTCGGGCCCGGGAGCAAGAGACCCAGTACTTC

J: TRBJ2-2
V: TRBV27
size: -
D: -
CDR3: CASHASSENTGELFF
DNA: TGTGCCAGCCACGCCTCTAGCGAAAACACCGGGGAGCTGTTTTTT

J: TRBJ2-2
V: TRBV5-1
size: -
D: TRBD1
CDR3: CASSLMGQGVTGELFF
DNA: TGCGCCAGCAGCTTGATGGGACAGGGGGTCACCGGGGAGCTGTTTTTT

J: TRBJ1-1
V: TRBV28
size: -
D: TRBD1
CDR3: CASIQGAEFEAFF
DNA: TGTGCCAGTATACAGGGGGCAGAATTTGAAGCTTTCTTT

J: TRBJ2-5
V: TRBV10-3
size: -
D: TRBD1
CDR3: CAISGTGVAETQYF
DNA: TGTGCCATCAGTGGGACAGGGGTGGCAGAGACCCAGTACTTC

J: TRBJ2-6
V: TRBV9
size: -
D: -
CDR3: CASSVVPTGPLTANVLTF
DNA: TGTGCCAGCAGCGTAGTTCCGACAGGCCCCCTGACGGCCAACGTCCTGACTTTC